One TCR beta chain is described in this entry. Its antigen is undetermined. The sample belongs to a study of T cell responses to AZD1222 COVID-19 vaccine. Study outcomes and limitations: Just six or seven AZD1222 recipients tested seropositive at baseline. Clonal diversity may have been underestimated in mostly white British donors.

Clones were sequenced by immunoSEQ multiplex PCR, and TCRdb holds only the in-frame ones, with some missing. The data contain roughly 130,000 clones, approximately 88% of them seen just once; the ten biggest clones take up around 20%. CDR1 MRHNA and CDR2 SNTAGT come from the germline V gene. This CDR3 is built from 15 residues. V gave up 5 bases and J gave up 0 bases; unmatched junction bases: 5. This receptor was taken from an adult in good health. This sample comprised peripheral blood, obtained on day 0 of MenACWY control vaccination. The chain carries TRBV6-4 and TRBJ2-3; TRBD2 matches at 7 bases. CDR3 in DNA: TGTGCCAGCAGTCAGAGCGGGGCGAGCACAGATACGCAGTATTTT. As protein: CASSQSGASTDTQYF.